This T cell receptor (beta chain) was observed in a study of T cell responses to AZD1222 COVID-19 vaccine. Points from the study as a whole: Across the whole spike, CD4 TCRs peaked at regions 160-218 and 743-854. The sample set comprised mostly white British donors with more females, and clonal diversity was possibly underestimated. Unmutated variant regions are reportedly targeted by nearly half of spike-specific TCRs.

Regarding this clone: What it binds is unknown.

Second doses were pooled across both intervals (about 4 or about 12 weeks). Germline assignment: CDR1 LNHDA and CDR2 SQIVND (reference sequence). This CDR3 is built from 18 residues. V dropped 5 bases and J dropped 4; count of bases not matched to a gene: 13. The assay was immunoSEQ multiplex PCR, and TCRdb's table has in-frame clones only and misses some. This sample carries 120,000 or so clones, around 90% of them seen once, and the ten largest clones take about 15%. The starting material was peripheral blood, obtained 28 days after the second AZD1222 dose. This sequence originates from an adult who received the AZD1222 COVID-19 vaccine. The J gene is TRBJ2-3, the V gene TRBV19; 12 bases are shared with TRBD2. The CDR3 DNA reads TGTGCCAGTAGTCCTAATAGACGGACTAGCGGGATATCAGATACGCAGTATTTT. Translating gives CASSPNRRTSGISDTQYF.